The 21 T cell receptor beta chains listed next were all sequenced from one sample in a study of blood T cells in healthy people across ages. A second PCR, run for about 7 to 11 cycles, used a sample-barcoded 5' primer plus a J-beta primer mix. TCRdb reprocessed the 5' RACE reads via MiXCR and lists one record per CDR3 protein. The data show about 650,000 distinct CDR3 sequences, 40% to 65% seen once. The sample consisted of blood. The receptors here all came from a woman of 80 years or more in good health.

As concerns this clonotype: This may stem from a read error, because a much larger clone lies one nucleotide away. The chain recombines TRBV4-2 with TRBJ2-1; D ambiguous. The closer fit of TRBJ2-7 to the DNA end suggests the J call may be wrong. The CDR3 has 16 amino acids. Germline lookup yields CDR1 LGHNA and CDR2 YNFKEQ. CDR3 region: CASSQDPRSSYNEQYF. Written as DNA, the CDR3 is TGTGCCAGCAGCCAAGATCCCCGGAGCTCCTACAATGAGCAGTACTTC.

In the case of this clonotype: This clone may be a read error of a much larger clone one base away. V usage is TRBV7-2 and J usage is TRBJ2-1, with 10 bases fitting TRBD1. CDR3 size: 12 residues. In germline, CDR1 is SGHTA, CDR2 FQGNSA. The CDR3 loop is CSSSLDRGQRFF. CDR3 DNA: TGTTCCAGCAGCTTAGACAGGGGGCAACGGTTCTTC.

This clonotype was picked up many times. This rearrangement joins TRBV24-1 to TRBJ1-1; no definite D call. The V and J ends lost 7 bases and 6 bases respectively, with 17 bases between them. Per germline, CDR1 KGHDR and CDR2 SFDVKD. This CDR3 is built from 14 residues. In nucleotides, the CDR3 is TGTGCCACCAGGGCGACATTCGGTAGCTCTGAAGCTTTCTTT. This codes for CATRATFGSSEAFF.

The chain carries TRBV12-3 or TRBV12-4 and TRBJ2-5, with TRBD1 matching over 8 bases. This CDR3 is 17 amino acids long. V was pared by 6 bases and J by 4 bases, with 16 bases of the junction left unmatched. The CDR3 here is CASSRRDRSSSLETQYF. DNA for the CDR3: TGTGCCAGCAGCCGCCGGGACAGGTCTTCGTCGCTAGAGACCCAGTACTTC.

The V gene is TRBV29-1, the J gene TRBJ2-5, with 7 positions matching TRBD1. The DNA end lines up better with TRBJ2-7; the J call may be wrong. The CDR3 totals 12 residues. The germline V gene has CDR1 SQVTM and CDR2 ANQGSEA. CDR3 protein: CSARDSIYEQYF. The CDR3 coding sequence is TGCAGCGCCCGGGACAGCATCTACGAGCAGTACTTC.

The rearrangement links TRBV25-1 to TRBJ2-7; perhaps TRBD2 as D (6 bases). Per germline, CDR1 MGHDK and CDR2 SYGVNS. V was pared by 0 bases and J by 4 bases, with 7 bases between. The CDR3 loop spans 13 amino acids. The CDR3 reads CASSEYGGYEQYF. In DNA form, the CDR3 reads TGTGCCAGCAGTGAATATGGGGGGTACGAGCAGTACTTC.

This clonotype was seen a handful of times. The chain employs TRBV28 and TRBJ2-1; D remains ambiguous. The CDR3 is 14 amino acids. Trimming stripped 5 bases from V and 9 bases from J, with 17 bases between. Germline CDR1 reads MDHEN; CDR2 reads SYDVKM. CDR3 amino acids: CASSLLPGGREQFF. Written as DNA, the CDR3 is TGTGCCAGCAGTCTCCTCCCAGGCGGTCGTGAGCAGTTCTTC.

With regard to this clonotype: A much larger clone differs from this one at a single base, so this may be a read error. V usage is TRBV29-1 and J usage is TRBJ1-2; 9 bases map to TRBD1. The junction had 2 bases not matched to a gene; V was cut back by 4 bases and J by 2 bases. This CDR3 contains 13 residues. Germline CDR1 is SQVTM and CDR2 is ANQGSEA. The CDR3 protein is CSVGGQGNYGYTF. In nucleotides, the CDR3 is TGCAGCGTTGGAGGACAGGGGAACTATGGCTACACCTTC.

The rearrangement uses TRBV6-6 and TRBJ2-5; 10 bases agree with TRBD2. V was pared by 4 bases and J by 11 bases, with 13 bases of the junction left unmatched. CDR1 and CDR2 from the germline V gene are MNHNY and SVGAGI (reference sequence). The CDR3 consists of 15 residues. The CDR3 DNA sequence: TGTGCCAGCAGTTCGGGTCGGCTAGCGGGAGCTAGGCAGTACTTC. It encodes CASSSGRLAGARQYF.

In its sample, this clonotype was seen once. The rearrangement uses TRBV30 and TRBJ2-4, with TRBD2 matching over 8 bases. With 0 bases clipped from V and 4 bases from J, the junction kept 5 bases outside the gene matches. This CDR3 contains 15 residues. Germline values: CDR1 GTSNPN, CDR2 SVGIG (reference sequence). DNA for the CDR3: TGTGCCTGGAGTGTAAGGCGGGGGGCTAAAAACATTCAGTACTTC. Its protein is CAWSVRRGAKNIQYF.

CDR3 amino acids: CASSVGGAHQETQYF. The CDR3 DNA reads TGTGCCAGCAGTGTTGGGGGCGCCCACCAAGAGACCCAGTACTTC. The chain links TRBV12-3 or TRBV12-4 to TRBJ2-5, with D perhaps TRBD1 (6 bases). The CDR3 is 15 residues long. V was shortened by 5 bases and J by 0 bases, with 13 bases between the two germline ends.

This clonotype has at least ten counts. The chain is built from TRBV29-1 and TRBJ2-3; D remains ambiguous. The germline V gene has CDR1 SQVTM and CDR2 ANQGSEA. There are 13 residues in the CDR3. V was clipped by 0 bases and J by 2 bases, with 6 bases between them. The CDR3 loop reads CSVEDFLTDTQYF. The CDR3 nucleotides are TGCAGCGTTGAAGATTTCCTCACAGATACGCAGTATTTT.

This clonotype was detected ten times or more. This sequence joins TRBV12-3 or TRBV12-4 and TRBJ1-2, with TRBD1 matching 8 bases. V was pared by 6 bases and J by 4 bases, with 10 bases of the junction left unmatched. The CDR3 runs to 15 residues. Here the CDR3 reads CASSYAPGTGYGYTF. The CDR3 DNA reads TGTGCCAGCAGCTATGCCCCCGGGACAGGCTATGGCTACACCTTC.

This chain joins TRBV7-7 and TRBJ2-5; D ambiguous. Per the germline V gene, CDR1 is SSHAT and CDR2 is FNYEAQ (reference sequence). CDR3 length: 13 residues. The germline V and J ends were trimmed by 6 bases and 4 bases, with 12 bases remaining between them. CDR3: CASRPPGRETQYF. The CDR3 bases are TGTGCCAGCAGACCCCCGGGCCGAGAGACCCAGTACTTC.

The chain joins TRBV7-6 to TRBJ2-7; TRBD2 matches 9 bases. This CDR3 is built from 15 residues. With V trimmed by 1 base and J by 7 bases, 8 bases remained unmatched. Looked up from germline, CDR1 is SGHVS and CDR2 is FNYEAQ. The CDR3, as DNA: TGTGCCAGCAGCTTAGGTAATAGCGGGAGTGTTGAGCAGTACTTC. This translates into CASSLGNSGSVEQYF.

A word on this clonotype: Given a much more abundant clone one base away, this may be a read error. V and J are TRBV12-3 or TRBV12-4 and TRBJ2-5; D might be TRBD2 (6 bases). The CDR3 has 13 amino acids. CDR3: CVSRAGYQETQYF. The CDR3 DNA reads TGTGTCAGCAGGGCGGGGTACCAAGAGACCCAGTACTTC.

V gene TRBV5-1 combines with J gene TRBJ2-2; D may match TRBD1 or TRBD2 (6 bases each). V dropped 6 bases and J dropped 13 bases, with 25 bases sitting between them. Germline CDR1 reads SGHRS; CDR2 reads YFSETQ. The CDR3 loop spans 15 amino acids. CDR3 sequence (DNA): TGCGCCAGCACCTCTCGGGACCGGGGGCAGAAGGGGCTGTTTTTT. This encodes CASTSRDRGQKGLFF.

In this sample, this clonotype turned up many times. V gene TRBV11-2 combines with J gene TRBJ2-4, with D unresolved. CDR3 length equals 17 residues. V lost 0 bases and J 2 bases, leaving 14 bases between the germline ends. In germline, CDR1 is SGHAT, CDR2 FQNNGV. CDR3 region: CASSLDGPGRTKNIQYF. As DNA, the CDR3 is TGTGCCAGCAGCTTAGATGGCCCAGGCCGCACCAAAAACATTCAGTACTTC. Full variable domain (rest looked up from reference TRBV11-2 and TRBJ2-4): EAGVAQSPRYKIIEKRQSVAFWCNPISGHATLYWYQQILGQGPKLLIQFQNNGVVDDSQLPKDRFSAERLKGVDSTLKIQPAKLEDSAVYLCASSLDGPGRTKNIQYFGAGTRLSVL.

V usage is TRBV7-9 and J usage is TRBJ2-5; 10 bases line up with TRBD2. The CDR3 has 19 amino acids. The J segment lost 5 bases and the V segment lost 5 bases, leaving 20 bases of the junction unmatched. The V gene's germline CDR1 is SEHNR and CDR2 FQNEAQ (reference sequence). The CDR3 protein is CASSPSGGRLRGEMETQYF. Written as DNA, the CDR3 is TGTGCCAGCAGCCCTAGCGGGGGCCGCCTCCGGGGGGAAATGGAGACCCAGTACTTC. Supplemented by reference TRBV7-9 and TRBJ2-5, the full variable domain reads DTGVSQNPRHKITKRGQNVTFRCDPISEHNRLYWYRQTLGQGPEFLTYFQNEAQLEKSRLLSDRFSAERPKGSFSTLEIQRTEQGDSAMYLCASSPSGGRLRGEMETQYFGPGTRLLVL.

This clonotype has ten or more counts. The rearrangement uses TRBV7-2 and TRBJ2-1, with D tentatively TRBD2 (7 bases). V lost 0 bases and J lost 4, with 13 bases in between. This CDR3 is built from 16 residues. Germline CDR1 reads SGHTA; CDR2 reads FQGNSA. The CDR3 bases are TGTGCCAGCAGCTTAGCGTTTGCGGGGGCTTACAATGAGCAGTTCTTC. Its translation: CASSLAFAGAYNEQFF. Looking up the rest from reference TRBV7-2 and TRBJ2-1 gives the full variable domain: GAGVSQSPSNKVTEKGKDVELRCDPISGHTALYWYRQSLGQGLEFLIYFQGNSAPDKSGLPSDRFSAERTGGSVSTLTIQRTQQEDSAVYLCASSLAFAGAYNEQFFGPGTRLTVL.

Turning to this clonotype: A read error may explain this, as a much larger clone is one base away. This chain links TRBV15 with TRBJ2-7, with D perhaps TRBD1 (6 bases). Germline V gene lookup returns CDR1 LNHNV and CDR2 YYDKDF (reference sequence). Trimming pared 8 bases from V and 7 bases from J, leaving 15 bases between. The CDR3 runs to 12 residues. Here the CDR3 DNA reads TGTGCCACCTCCAGGGGATACAATGAGCAGTACTTC. Translated, it gives CATSRGYNEQYF.